This T cell receptor (beta chain) is drawn from a study of cytomegalovirus exposure and HLA in healthy donors. PCR employed 60 Vbeta and 13 Jbeta primers. TCRdb's copy holds only in-frame clones and misses some; the assay was immunoSEQ multiplex PCR. The sample records under 200,000 clones, around two thirds being singletons. V was shortened by 3 bases and J by 1 base, with 9 bases between the two germline ends. This CDR3 is built from 15 residues. The germline V gene has CDR1 SGHTA and CDR2 FQGTGA. Material: PBMCs. The TCR sequence derives from a man aged 50-59 years in good health and CMV-seronegative. V is TRBV7-3 and J is TRBJ2-2; a weak D match, TRBD2 (6 bases). The CDR3 region has the DNA TGTGCCAGCAGCTTTAGTAGCGGGAACACCGGGGAGCTGTTTTTT. It codes for CASSFSSGNTGELFF.